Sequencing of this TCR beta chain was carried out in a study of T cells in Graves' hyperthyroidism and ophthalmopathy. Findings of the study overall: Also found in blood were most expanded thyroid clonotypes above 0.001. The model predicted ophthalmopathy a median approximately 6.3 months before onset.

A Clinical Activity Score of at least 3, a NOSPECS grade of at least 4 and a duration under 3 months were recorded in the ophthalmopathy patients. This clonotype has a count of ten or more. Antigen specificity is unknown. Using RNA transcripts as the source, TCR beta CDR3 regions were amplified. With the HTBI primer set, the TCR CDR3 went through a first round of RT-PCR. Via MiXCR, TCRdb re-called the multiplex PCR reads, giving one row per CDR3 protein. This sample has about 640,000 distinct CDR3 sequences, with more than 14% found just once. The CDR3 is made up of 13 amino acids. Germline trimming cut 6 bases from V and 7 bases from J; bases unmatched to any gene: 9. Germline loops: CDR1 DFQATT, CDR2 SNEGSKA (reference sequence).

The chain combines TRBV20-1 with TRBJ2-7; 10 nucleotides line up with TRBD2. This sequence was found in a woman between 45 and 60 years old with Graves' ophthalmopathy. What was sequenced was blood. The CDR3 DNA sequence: TGCAGTGCATCCGGGACTAGCGTGGGAGAGCAGTACTTC. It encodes CSASGTSVGEQYF.